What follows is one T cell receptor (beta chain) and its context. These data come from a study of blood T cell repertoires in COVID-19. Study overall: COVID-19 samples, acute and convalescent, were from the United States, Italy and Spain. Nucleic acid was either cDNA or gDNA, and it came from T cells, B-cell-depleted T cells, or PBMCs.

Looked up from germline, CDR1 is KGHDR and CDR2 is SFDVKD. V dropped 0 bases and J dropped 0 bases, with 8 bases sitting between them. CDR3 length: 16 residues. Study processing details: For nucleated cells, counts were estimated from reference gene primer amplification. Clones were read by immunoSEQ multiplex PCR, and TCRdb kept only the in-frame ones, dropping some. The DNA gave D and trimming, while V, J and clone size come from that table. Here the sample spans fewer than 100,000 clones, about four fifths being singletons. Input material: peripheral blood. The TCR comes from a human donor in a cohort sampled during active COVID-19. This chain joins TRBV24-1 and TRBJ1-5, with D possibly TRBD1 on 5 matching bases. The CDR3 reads CATSDLGATSNQPQHF. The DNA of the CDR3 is TGTGCCACCAGTGATTTGGGGGCCACTAGCAATCAGCCCCAGCATTTT.